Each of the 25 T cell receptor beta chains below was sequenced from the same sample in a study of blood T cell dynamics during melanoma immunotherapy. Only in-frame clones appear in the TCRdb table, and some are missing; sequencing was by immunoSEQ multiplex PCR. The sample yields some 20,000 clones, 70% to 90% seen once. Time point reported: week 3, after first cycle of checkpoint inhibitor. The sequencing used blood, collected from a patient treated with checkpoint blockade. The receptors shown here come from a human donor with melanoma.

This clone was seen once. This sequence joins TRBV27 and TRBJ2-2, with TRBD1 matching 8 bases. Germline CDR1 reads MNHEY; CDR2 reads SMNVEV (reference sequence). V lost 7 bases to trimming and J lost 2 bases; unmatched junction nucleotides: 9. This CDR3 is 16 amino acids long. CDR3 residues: CASTELGTGNTGELFF. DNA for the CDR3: TGTGCCAGCACCGAACTCGGGACAGGAAACACCGGGGAGCTGTTTTTT.

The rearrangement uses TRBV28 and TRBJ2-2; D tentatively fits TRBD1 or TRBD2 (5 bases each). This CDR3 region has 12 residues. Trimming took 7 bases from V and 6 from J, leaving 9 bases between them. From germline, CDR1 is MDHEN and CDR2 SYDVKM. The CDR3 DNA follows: TGTGCCAGCAAGAGGGGACCCGGGGAGCTGTTTTTT. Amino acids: CASKRGPGELFF.

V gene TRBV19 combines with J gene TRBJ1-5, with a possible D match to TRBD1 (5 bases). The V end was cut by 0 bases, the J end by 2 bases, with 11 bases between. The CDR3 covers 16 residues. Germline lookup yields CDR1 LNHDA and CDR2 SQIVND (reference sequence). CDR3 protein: CASSIEQGVGNQPQHF. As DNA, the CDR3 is TGTGCCAGTAGTATAGAGCAGGGTGTGGGCAATCAGCCCCAGCATTTT. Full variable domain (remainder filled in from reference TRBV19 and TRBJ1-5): DGGITQSPKYLFRKEGQNVTLSCEQNLNHDAMYWYRQDPGQGLRLIYYSQIVNDFQKGDIAEGYSVSREKKESFPLTVTSAQKNPTAFYLCASSIEQGVGNQPQHFGDGTRLSIL.

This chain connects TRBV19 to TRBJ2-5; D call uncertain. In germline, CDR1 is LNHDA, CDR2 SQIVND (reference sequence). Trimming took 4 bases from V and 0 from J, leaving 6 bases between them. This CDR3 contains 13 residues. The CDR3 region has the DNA TGTGCCAGTAGTAGGGCGTACCAAGAGACCCAGTACTTC. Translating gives CASSRAYQETQYF.

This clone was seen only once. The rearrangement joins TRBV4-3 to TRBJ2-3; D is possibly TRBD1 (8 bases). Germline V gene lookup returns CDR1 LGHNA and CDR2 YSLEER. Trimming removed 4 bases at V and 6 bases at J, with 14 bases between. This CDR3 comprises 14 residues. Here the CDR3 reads CASSLTGEGDTQYF. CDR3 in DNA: TGCGCCAGCAGCCTGACAGGGGAGGGGGATACGCAGTATTTT.

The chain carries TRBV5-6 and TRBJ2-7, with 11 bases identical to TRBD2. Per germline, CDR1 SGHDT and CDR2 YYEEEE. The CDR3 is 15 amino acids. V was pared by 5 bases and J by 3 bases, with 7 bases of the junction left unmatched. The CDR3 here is CASRGTSGAGYEQYF. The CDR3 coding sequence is TGTGCCAGCAGGGGGACTAGCGGTGCTGGCTACGAGCAGTACTTC.

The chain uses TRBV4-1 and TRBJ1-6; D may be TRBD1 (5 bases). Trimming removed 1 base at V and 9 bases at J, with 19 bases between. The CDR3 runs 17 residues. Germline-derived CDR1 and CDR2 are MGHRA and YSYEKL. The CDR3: CASSQGRGEARGSPLHF. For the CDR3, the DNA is TGCGCCAGCAGCCAAGGAAGGGGAGAGGCTAGGGGTTCACCCCTCCACTTT.

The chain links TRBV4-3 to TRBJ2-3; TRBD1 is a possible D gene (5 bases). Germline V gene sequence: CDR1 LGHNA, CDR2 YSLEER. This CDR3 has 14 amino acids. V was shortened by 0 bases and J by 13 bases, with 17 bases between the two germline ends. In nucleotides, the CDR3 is TGCGCCAGCAGCCAAGATAGAGACAGCCGCAGAAAGTATTTT. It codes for CASSQDRDSRRKYF.

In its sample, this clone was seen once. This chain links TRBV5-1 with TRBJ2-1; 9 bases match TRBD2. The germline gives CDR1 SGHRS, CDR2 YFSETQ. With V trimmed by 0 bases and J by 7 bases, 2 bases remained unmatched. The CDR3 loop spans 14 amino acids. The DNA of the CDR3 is TGCGCCAGCAGCTTGGGCGGGAGGGGGAATGAGCAGTTCTTC. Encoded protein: CASSLGGRGNEQFF. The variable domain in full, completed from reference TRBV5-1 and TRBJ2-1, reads KAGVTQTPRYLIKTRGQQVTLSCSPISGHRSVSWYQQTPGQGLQFLFEYFSETQRNKGNFPGRFSGRQFSNSRSEMNVSTLELGDSALYLCASSLGGRGNEQFFGPGTRLTVL.

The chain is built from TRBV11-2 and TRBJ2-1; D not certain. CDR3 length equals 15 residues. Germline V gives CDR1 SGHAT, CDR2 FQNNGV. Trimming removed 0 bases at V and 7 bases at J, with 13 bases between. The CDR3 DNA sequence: TGTGCCAGCAGCTTAGACCCGCCAAGGTGGAATGAGCAGTTCTTC. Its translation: CASSLDPPRWNEQFF.

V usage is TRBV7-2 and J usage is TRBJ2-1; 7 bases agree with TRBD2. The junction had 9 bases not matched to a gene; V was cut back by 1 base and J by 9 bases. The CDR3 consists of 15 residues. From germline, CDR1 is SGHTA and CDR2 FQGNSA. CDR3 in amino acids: CASSLVVREGGEQFF. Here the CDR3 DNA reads TGTGCCAGCAGCTTAGTAGTCAGGGAGGGAGGTGAGCAGTTCTTC.

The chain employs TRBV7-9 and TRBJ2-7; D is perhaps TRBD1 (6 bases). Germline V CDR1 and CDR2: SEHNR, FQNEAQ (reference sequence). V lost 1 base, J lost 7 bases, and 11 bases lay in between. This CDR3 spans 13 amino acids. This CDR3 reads CASSLGGTYEQYF. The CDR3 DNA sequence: TGTGCCAGCAGCTTAGGGGGGACATATGAGCAGTACTTC.

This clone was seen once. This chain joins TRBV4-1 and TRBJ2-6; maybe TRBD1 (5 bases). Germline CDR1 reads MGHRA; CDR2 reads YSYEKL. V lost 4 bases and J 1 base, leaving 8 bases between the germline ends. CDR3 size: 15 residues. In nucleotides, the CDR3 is TGCGCCAGCAGCCCAGGGTCTTCTGGGGCCAACGTCCTGACTTTC. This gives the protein CASSPGSSGANVLTF.

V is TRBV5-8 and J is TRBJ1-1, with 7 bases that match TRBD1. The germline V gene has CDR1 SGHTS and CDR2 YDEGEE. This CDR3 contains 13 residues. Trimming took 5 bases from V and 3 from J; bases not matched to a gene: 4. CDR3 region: CASSFQGDTEAFF. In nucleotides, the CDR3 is TGTGCCAGCAGTTTCCAGGGGGACACTGAAGCTTTCTTT.

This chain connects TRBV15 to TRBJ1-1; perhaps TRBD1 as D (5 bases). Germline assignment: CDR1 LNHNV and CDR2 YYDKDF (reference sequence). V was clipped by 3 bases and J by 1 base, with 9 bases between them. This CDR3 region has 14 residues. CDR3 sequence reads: CATSSRGTNTEAFF. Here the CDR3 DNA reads TGTGCCACCAGCAGTCGGGGCACGAACACTGAAGCTTTCTTT.

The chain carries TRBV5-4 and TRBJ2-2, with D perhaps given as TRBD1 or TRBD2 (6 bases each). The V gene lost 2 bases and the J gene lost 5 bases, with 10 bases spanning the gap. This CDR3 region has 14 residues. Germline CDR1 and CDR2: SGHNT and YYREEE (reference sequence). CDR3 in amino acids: CASSLGGQTGELFF. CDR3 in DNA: TGTGCCAGCAGCTTAGGGGGGCAGACCGGGGAGCTGTTTTTT.

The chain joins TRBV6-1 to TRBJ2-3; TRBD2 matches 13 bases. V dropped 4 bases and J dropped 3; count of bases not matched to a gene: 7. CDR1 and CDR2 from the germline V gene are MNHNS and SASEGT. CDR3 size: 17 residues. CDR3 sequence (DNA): TGTGCCAGCAGTGCCCCAACTAGCGGGAGGGGTACAGATACGCAGTATTTT. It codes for CASSAPTSGRGTDTQYF.

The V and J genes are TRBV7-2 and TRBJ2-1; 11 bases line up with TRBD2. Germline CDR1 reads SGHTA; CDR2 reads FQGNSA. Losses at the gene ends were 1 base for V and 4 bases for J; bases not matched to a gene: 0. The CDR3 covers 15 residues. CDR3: CASSLGLAGYNEQFF. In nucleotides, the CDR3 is TGTGCCAGCAGCTTAGGACTAGCGGGATACAATGAGCAGTTCTTC.

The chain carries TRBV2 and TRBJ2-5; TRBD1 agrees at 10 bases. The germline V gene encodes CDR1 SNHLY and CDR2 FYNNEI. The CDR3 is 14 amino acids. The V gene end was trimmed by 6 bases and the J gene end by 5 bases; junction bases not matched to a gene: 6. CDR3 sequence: CASSKDRGWETQYF. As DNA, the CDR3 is TGTGCCAGCAGCAAGGACAGGGGGTGGGAGACCCAGTACTTC.

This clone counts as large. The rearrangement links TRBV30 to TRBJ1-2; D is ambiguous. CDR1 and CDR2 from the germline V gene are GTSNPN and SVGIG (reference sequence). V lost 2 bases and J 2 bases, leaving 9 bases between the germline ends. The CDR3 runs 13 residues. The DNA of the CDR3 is TGTGCCTGGAGTATGACCGAAAACTATGGCTACACCTTC. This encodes CAWSMTENYGYTF.

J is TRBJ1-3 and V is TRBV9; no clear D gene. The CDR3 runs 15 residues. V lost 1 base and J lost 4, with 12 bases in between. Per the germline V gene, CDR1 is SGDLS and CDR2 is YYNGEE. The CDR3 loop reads CASSVMVGSGNTIYF. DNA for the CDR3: TGTGCCAGCAGCGTAATGGTGGGGTCAGGAAACACCATATATTTT.

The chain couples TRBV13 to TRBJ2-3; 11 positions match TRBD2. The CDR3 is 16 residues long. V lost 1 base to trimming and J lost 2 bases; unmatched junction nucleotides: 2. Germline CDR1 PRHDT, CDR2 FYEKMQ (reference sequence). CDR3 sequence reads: CASSLALAGVTDTQYF. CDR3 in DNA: TGTGCCAGCAGCTTAGCACTAGCGGGAGTCACAGATACGCAGTATTTT.

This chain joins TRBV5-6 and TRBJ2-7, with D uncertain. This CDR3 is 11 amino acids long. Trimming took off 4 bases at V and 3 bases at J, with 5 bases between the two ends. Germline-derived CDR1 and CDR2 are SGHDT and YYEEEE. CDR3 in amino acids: CASSANYEQYF. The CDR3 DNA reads TGTGCCAGCAGCGCTAACTACGAGCAGTACTTC.

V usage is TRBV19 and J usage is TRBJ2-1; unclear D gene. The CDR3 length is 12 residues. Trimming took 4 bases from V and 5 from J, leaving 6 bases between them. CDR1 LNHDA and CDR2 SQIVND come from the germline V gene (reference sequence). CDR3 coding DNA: TGTGCCAGTAGTAAACTGCACAATGAGCAGTTCTTC. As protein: CASSKLHNEQFF.

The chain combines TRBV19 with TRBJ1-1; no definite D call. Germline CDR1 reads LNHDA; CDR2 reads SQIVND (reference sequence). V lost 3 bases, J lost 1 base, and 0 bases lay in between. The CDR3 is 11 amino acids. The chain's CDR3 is CASSMNTEAFF. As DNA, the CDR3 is TGTGCCAGTAGTATGAACACTGAAGCTTTCTTT.